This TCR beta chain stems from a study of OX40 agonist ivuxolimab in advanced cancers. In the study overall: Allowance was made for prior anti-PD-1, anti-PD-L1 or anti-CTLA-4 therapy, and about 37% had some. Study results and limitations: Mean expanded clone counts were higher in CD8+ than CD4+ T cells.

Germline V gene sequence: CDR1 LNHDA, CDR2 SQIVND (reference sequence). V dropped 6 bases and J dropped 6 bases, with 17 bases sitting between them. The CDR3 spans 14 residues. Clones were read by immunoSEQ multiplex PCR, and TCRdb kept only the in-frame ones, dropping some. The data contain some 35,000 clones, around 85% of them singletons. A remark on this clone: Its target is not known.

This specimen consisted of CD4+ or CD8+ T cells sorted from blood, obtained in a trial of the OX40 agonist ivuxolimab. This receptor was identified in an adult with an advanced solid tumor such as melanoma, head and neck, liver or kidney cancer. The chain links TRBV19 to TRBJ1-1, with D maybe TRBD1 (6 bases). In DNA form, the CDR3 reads TGTGCCAGTAGGGGTCGTGGGGGCAGTTCTGAAGCTTTCTTT. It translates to CASRGRGGSSEAFF.